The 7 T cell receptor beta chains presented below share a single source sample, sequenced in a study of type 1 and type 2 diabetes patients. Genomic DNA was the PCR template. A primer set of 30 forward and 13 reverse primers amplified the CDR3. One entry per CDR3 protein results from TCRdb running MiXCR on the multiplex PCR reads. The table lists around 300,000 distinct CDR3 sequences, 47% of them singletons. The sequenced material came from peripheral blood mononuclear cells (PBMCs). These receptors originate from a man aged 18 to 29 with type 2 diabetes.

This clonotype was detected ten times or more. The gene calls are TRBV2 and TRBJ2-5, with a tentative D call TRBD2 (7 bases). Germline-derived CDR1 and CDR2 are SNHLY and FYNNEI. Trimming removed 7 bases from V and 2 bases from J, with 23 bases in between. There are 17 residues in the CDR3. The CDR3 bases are TGTGCCAGCATACCTTACTACAGGGAGGGGTGGCAAGAGACCCAGTACTTC. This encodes CASIPYYREGWQETQYF. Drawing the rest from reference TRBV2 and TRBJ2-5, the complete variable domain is EPEVTQTPSHQVTQMGQEVILRCVPISNHLYFYWYRQILGQKVEFLVSFYNNEISEKSEIFDDQFSVERPDGSNFTLKIRSTKLEDSAMYFCASIPYYREGWQETQYFGPGTRLLVL.

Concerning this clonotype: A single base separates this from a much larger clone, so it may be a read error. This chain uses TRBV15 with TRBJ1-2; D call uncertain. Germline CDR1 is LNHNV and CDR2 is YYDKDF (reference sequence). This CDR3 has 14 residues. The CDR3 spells CSTSREGLDYGYTF. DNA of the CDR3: TGTTCCACCAGCAGAGAGGGTCTTGACTATGGCTACACCTTC.

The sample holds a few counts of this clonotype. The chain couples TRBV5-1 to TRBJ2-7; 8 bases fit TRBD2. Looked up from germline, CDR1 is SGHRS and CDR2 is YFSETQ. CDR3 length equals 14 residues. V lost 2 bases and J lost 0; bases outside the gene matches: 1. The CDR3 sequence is CASSFGTSSYEQYF. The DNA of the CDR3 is TGCGCCAGCAGCTTCGGGACTAGCTCCTACGAGCAGTACTTC.

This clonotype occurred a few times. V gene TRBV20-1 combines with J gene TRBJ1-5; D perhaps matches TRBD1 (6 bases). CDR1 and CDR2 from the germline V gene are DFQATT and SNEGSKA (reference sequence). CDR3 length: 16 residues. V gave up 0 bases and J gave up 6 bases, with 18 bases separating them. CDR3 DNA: TGCAGTGCTAGAGAGCGGGGACACCTTCCAGGTCAGCCCCAGCATTTT. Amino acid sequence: CSARERGHLPGQPQHF.

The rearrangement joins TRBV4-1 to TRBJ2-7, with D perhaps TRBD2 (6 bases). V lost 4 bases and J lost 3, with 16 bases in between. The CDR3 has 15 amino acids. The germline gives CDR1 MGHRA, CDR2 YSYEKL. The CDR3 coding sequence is TGCGCCAGCAGCCCTAGACTAGTCGGGGACTACGAGCAGTACTTC. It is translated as CASSPRLVGDYEQYF.

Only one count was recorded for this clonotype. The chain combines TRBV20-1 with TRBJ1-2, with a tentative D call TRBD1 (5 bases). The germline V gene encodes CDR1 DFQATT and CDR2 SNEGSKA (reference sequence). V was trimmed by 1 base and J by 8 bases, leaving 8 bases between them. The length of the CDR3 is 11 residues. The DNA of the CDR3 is TGCAGTGCTAGAGGAGGGGTAGGCTACACCTTC. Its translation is CSARGGVGYTF.

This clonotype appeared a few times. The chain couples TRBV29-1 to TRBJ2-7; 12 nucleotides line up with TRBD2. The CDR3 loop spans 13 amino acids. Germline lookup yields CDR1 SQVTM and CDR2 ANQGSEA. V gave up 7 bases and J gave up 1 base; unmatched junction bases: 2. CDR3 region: CSAGLAGSYEQYF. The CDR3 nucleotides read TGCAGCGCCGGACTAGCGGGATCCTACGAGCAGTACTTC.